The present T cell receptor beta chain was sequenced within a study of shared clonotypes between healthy human individuals. About this clone itself: Its antigen remains unknown.

Study-wide findings and caveats: Roughly 4.6% of naive CD4 clonotypes were common to four donors.

This CDR3 is built from 13 residues. CDR1 and CDR2 (germline): SGHTA, FQGNSA. Deletions cut 1 base from V and 3 bases from J, with 7 bases between. Repertoires were generated with immunoSEQ multiplex PCR, while TCRdb's copy carries only in-frame clones and drops some. This table holds more than 150,000 clones, approximately 70% found once. The V gene is TRBV7-2, the J gene TRBJ2-7; D is ambiguous. The material sequenced was memory CD4+ T cells sorted from blood. Stated subset: CD45RA-negative fraction. The receptor's source is a man aged 25 to 40 in good health. The CDR3 DNA sequence: TGTGCCAGCAGCTTAGGGAGAGTCTACGAGCAGTACTTC. Its translation is CASSLGRVYEQYF.